This T cell receptor beta chain was recovered during a study of blood T cell repertoires in COVID-19. At the level of the study: Two negative PCRs, clearance, or symptom resolution had been documented for recovered Cohort 3 donors.

Per the original methods: Cell counts per sample came from amplifying reference gene primers. Libraries were prepared by immunoSEQ multiplex PCR; TCRdb keeps only in-frame clonotypes and omits some of them. Clonal size and the V and J genes are those of that table, whereas D and trimming came from the DNA. The sample records 150,000 to 200,000 clones, around 87% being singletons. Between the trimmed V and J ends, which lost 3 bases and 0 bases, there was a span of 10 bases. This CDR3 contains 14 residues. Germline CDR1 is SGHRS and CDR2 is YFSETQ. The clonotype comes from a woman in her thirties or forties in a cohort exposed to, infected with or recovered from COVID-19 (not recorded which). Sequenced material: PBMCs or T cells enriched from blood (not recorded which). V and J are TRBV5-1 and TRBJ2-7; D is unclear. The CDR3 DNA sequence: TGCGCCAGCAGCTGGGCCCAGAGCTCCTACGAGCAGTACTTC. Translated, it gives CASSWAQSSYEQYF.